Below are 2 T cell receptor beta chains sequenced from a single sample in a study of CD8 T cells in ankylosing spondylitis. Findings and caveats of the study: What seemed typical of ankylosing spondylitis blood was a TCR beta motif built from 8 or 9 highly homologous variants.

These receptors have no identified antigens. A single record per CDR3 protein comes from TCRdb applying MiXCR to the 5' RACE reads. The sample records hundreds of thousands of distinct CDR3 sequences, 12% being singletons. Sequencing was performed on blood, either unsorted or a sorted T cell fraction (not recorded which). The receptor source for this set is a male donor with ankylosing spondylitis.

A few counts support this clonotype. The rearrangement links TRBV2 to TRBJ1-2; D is unclear. The V end lost 3 bases, the J end lost 5 bases, and 19 bases lay between the germline ends. Germline V lookup: CDR1 SNHLY, CDR2 FYNNEI. CDR3 length: 16 residues. For the CDR3, the DNA is TGTGCCAGCAGTGAGACACACGGGATCTGGACGTATGGCTACACCTTC. Residues: CASSETHGIWTYGYTF.

This clonotype was counted only a few times. Relative to the germline gene, one junction end is altered; a read error may explain this. This chain links TRBV7-7 with TRBJ2-2, with D unclear. The CDR3 has 14 amino acids. CDR1 is SSHAT, CDR2 FNYEAQ, per germline (reference sequence). Here the CDR3 DNA reads TGTGCTAGCAGCTTATTGTTTGACACCGGGGAGCTGTTTTTT. It specifies CASSLLFDTGELFF.